The entry below gives a single T cell receptor beta chain sequence along with its context. Its recognized antigen is unknown. No base quality values were provided; no much bigger clone lies one nucleotide off. The sample is drawn from a study of a mutant IDH1 vaccine in newly diagnosed glioma (dated by TCRdb to the early 2020s). With regard to the full study: Across visits V03 through V10, patients got a total of eight vaccinations, given in weeks 1, 3, 5, 7, 11, 15, 19 and 23. Peripheral blood was drawn at six visits: V03 (baseline), V05, V07, V10, V12 and V13. Before enrollment, most patients had been given radiochemotherapy with temozolomide as standard therapy, while the rest had received either radiotherapy alone or temozolomide alone. Of the 32 treated patients, roughly 60% were male and about 40% were female, and the mean age was about 40 years. In the chemotherapy-containing groups, vaccination started alongside temozolomide cycles, whereas in patients who had radiotherapy alone it started 4-6 weeks after radiotherapy. Longitudinal TCRB deep sequencing was performed for some 25 treated patients wherever samples were available for exploratory analyses.

Libraries were made using the immunoSEQ multiplex PCR assay. Rearranged TCR beta chain sequences were amplified using the hsTCRB Kit according to the manufacturer's protocol. Sequencing of TCRB libraries was carried out on an Illumina MiSeq. For the original study's pipeline: The kit vendor's proprietary platform handled demultiplexing, trimming and gene mapping. What TCRdb holds here is the immuneACCESS table cut down to in-frame rearrangements. Part of the clones is not present; checked against another copy, under half of the missing clones reflect an unresolved V gene, and the others are unexplained. For V, J and clone size, that table is used; D and trimming come from the DNA. The sample table contains over 55,000 clones; only one count was recorded for approximately 82% of them. The ten largest clones capture 3% to 3.5% of the sample. The CDR3 has 11 amino acids, counting the end cysteine and phenylalanine. CDR3 DNA only is kept here, 33 bases in frame from base 1. V loses 5 bases of germline sequence and J loses 3 bases, and the interval between the two ends is 7 bases. As encoded in the germline V gene, CDR1 is SQVTM while CDR2 is ANQGSEA.

In light of the paper, this sample's time point label describes: week 5, during vaccination. Each vaccine dose, consisting of 300 ug of a 20-mer mutant IDH1 peptide in Montanide, was administered subcutaneously with topical imiquimod. Newly diagnosed WHO grade 3 or 4 IDH1-mutant astrocytomas showing loss of nuclear ATRX were present in the donors. The samples were drawn from NOA16, a multicentre, single-arm, open-label phase I trial in Germany that tested a mutant IDH1 peptide vaccine in humans for the first time. The DNeasy Blood and Tissue Kit was used to extract genomic DNA from EDTA blood for TCRB sequencing. The research as a whole found: Across multiple MHC alleles, vaccine-induced immune responses were seen in 93.3% of patients. The authors stated that sample limitations prevented analyses of patient blood samples from being reproduced. Pseudoprogression appeared unrelated to alterations in the top peripheral T cell clonotypes detected by TCRB sequencing. PBMC samples for TCRB deep sequencing were selected based on availability.

This chain joins TRBV29-1 to TRBJ1-1, with a tentative D gene TRBD1 over 6 matching bases. The clonotype was recovered from a woman younger than 35 with glioma. Some clones in this sample may be carry-over from other donors' samples. The sample in question was PBMCs, obtained from a glioma patient whose treatment included an IDH1 peptide vaccine. The nucleotide sequence is TGCAGCGTTTACAGGGACACTGAAGCTTTCTTT. Translation gives CSVYRDTEAFF.